This TCR beta chain appears in the sequencing data of a study of read filtering for tumor transcriptome and immune sequencing. Germline CDR1 is DFQATT and CDR2 is SNEGSKA (reference sequence). V lost 6 bases and J lost 4; bases outside the gene matches: 8. The CDR3 runs to 13 residues. This clonotype was found many times. Molecular barcoded adaptors covering alpha/delta and beta/gamma chains were used on roughly 400 ng RNA. TCRdb passed the reads through MiXCR, listing each CDR3 protein once. The table shows 100,000 to 150,000 distinct CDR3 sequences, with 13% occurring only once. The specimen sequenced was a population of CD138-negative cells sorted from bone marrow. The clonotype originates from a donor at least 40 years old with multiple myeloma. V and J are TRBV20-1 and TRBJ2-7; TRBD2 matches at 8 bases. The CDR3 spells CSARSGRGYEQYF. The CDR3, as DNA: TGCAGTGCCAGAAGCGGGAGAGGTTACGAGCAGTACTTC.